A single sample gave rise to the 13 T cell receptor beta chains below, sequenced in a study of control samples from healthy donors and cancer patients. Generated by immunoSEQ multiplex PCR, the TCRdb table keeps only in-frame clones and is missing some. The table includes approximately 90,000 clones, more than 70% detected once. Sample: blood. All receptors come from a middle-aged woman in good health.

This clone was seen a single time. The J gene is TRBJ1-2, the V gene TRBV6-2 or TRBV6-3; tentative D call: TRBD1 (6 bases). The germline CDR1 and CDR2 sequences are MNHEY and SVGEGT. This CDR3 has 12 amino acids. Trimming cost V 3 bases and J 8 bases, with 10 bases left between them. Here the CDR3 DNA reads TGTGCCAGCAGTTATAAGGGACAAGGCTACACCTTC. It yields the protein CASSYKGQGYTF.

The rearrangement joins TRBV6-6 to TRBJ2-3; D remains unclear. CDR3 length equals 13 residues. The germline V gene has CDR1 MNHNY and CDR2 SVGAGI (reference sequence). Trimming took off 6 bases at V and 2 bases at J, with 9 bases between the two ends. The CDR3 DNA is TGTGCCAGCAGGGGGTCTAACACAGATACGCAGTATTTT. Amino acids: CASRGSNTDTQYF.

V gene TRBV25-1 combines with J gene TRBJ1-1, with 12 bases fitting TRBD1. After removal of 6 bases from V and 1 base from J, the junction contained 3 bases not matched to a gene. The CDR3 length is 15 residues. The germline V gene has CDR1 MGHDK and CDR2 SYGVNS. CDR3 sequence reads: CASRGDRGRNTEAFF. The CDR3 DNA follows: TGTGCCAGCAGGGGGGACAGGGGGCGGAACACTGAAGCTTTCTTT.

The chain combines TRBV11-3 with TRBJ2-3, with 7 bases lining up with TRBD1. Per the germline V gene, CDR1 is SGHNT and CDR2 is YENEEA. The CDR3 extends over 14 amino acids. V was pared by 5 bases and J by 3 bases, with 5 bases of the junction left unmatched. The CDR3 is CASSPGQETDTQYF. CDR3 in DNA: TGTGCCAGCAGCCCCGGACAGGAAACAGATACGCAGTATTTT.

The CDR3 DNA sequence: TGTGCCAGCAGTTATGCACAGACCTACGAGCAGTACTTC. Its translation is CASSYAQTYEQYF. This chain joins TRBV6-5 and TRBJ2-7; D not certain. The germline CDR1 and CDR2 sequences are MNHEY and SVGAGI. This CDR3 spans 13 amino acids. Trimming removed 3 bases at V and 2 bases at J, with 8 bases between.

The chain couples TRBV7-2 to TRBJ2-1, with D perhaps matching TRBD1 (6 bases). The CDR3 is 15 residues long. The germline V gene encodes CDR1 SGHTA and CDR2 FQGNSA. Trimming left V 3 bases short and J 5 bases short, with 14 bases between. The CDR3 protein is CASSFDQGNHNEQFF. CDR3 in DNA: TGTGCCAGCAGCTTCGACCAGGGGAACCACAATGAGCAGTTCTTC.

V gene TRBV19 combines with J gene TRBJ2-7, with 10 nucleotides matching TRBD1. Germline-derived CDR1 and CDR2 are LNHDA and SQIVND (reference sequence). CDR3 length equals 15 residues. J was trimmed by 5 bases and V by 6 bases; bases with no gene match: 10. The CDR3 region is CASSAPGTGVNEQYF. For the CDR3, the DNA is TGTGCCAGTAGCGCACCTGGGACAGGGGTAAACGAGCAGTACTTC.

This chain links TRBV6-2 or TRBV6-3 with TRBJ2-7; no reliable D call. Trimming took off 2 bases at V and 4 bases at J, with 18 bases between the two ends. This CDR3 comprises 16 residues. Germline V lookup: CDR1 MNHEY, CDR2 SVGEGT. The CDR3 sequence: CASSYKSSHPVYEQYF. CDR3 in DNA: TGTGCCAGCAGTTACAAGTCGAGCCACCCCGTGTACGAGCAGTACTTC.

This rearrangement joins TRBV5-6 to TRBJ1-2; D is possibly TRBD1 (5 bases). The CDR3 loop spans 16 amino acids. The V end lost 4 bases, the J end lost 2 bases, and 18 bases lay between the germline ends. Germline CDR1 is SGHDT and CDR2 is YYEEEE. DNA for the CDR3: TGTGCCAGCAGCGACTCGGTCAGGGCGTTCAACTATGGCTACACCTTC. Its translation is CASSDSVRAFNYGYTF.

V and J are TRBV6-1 and TRBJ2-3; 9 bases map to TRBD2. Germline V CDR1 and CDR2: MNHNS, SASEGT. Trimming took 2 bases from V and 4 from J; bases not matched to a gene: 10. The CDR3 is 17 residues long. The CDR3 protein is CASSEMVGGGAADTQYF. DNA of the CDR3: TGTGCCAGCAGTGAAATGGTGGGCGGGGGGGCCGCAGATACGCAGTATTTT.

V is TRBV5-5 and J is TRBJ2-3; TRBD2 matches 7 bases. Germline V CDR1 and CDR2: SGHKS, YYEKEE (reference sequence). V shed 0 bases and J 6 bases; nucleotides not matched to a gene: 4. This CDR3 is built from 14 residues. CDR3 nucleotide sequence: TGTGCCAGCAGCTTGGCGACCGGGGGGGATACGCAGTATTTT. As protein: CASSLATGGDTQYF.

This clone was seen more than once but under ten times. The chain joins TRBV3-1 (or the pseudogene TRBV3-2) to TRBJ2-2; 8 bases agree with TRBD2. Germline-derived CDR1 and CDR2 are LGHDT and YNNKEL (reference sequence). V lost 5 bases to trimming and J lost 4 bases; unmatched junction nucleotides: 12. The CDR3 spans 17 residues. In DNA form, the CDR3 reads TGTGCCAGCAGCTCTGGGGCGGGGGGCCCCTTCACCGGGGAGCTGTTTTTT. Translation: CASSSGAGGPFTGELFF.

This clone was counted a few times. CDR3 loop: CAWSSPGAGHEQYF. Written as DNA, the CDR3 is TGTGCCTGGAGTTCGCCCGGGGCGGGCCACGAGCAGTACTTC. The rearrangement links TRBV30 to TRBJ2-7; the D call may be TRBD1 or TRBD2 (5 bases each). Germline-derived CDR1 and CDR2 are GTSNPN and SVGIG (reference sequence). The CDR3 totals 14 residues. The ends were cut back, 2 bases at V and 5 bases at J, with 16 bases in the middle.